Below are 21 T cell receptor beta chains sequenced from a single sample in a study of T-cell memory formation after mild COVID-19. TCRdb re-called the 5' RACE reads through MiXCR, storing one row per CDR3 protein. The sample records about 310,000 distinct CDR3 sequences, approximately 15% being singletons. Material: PBMCs or a T cell subset sorted from them (not recorded which). The receptors shown here come from a man aged 18 to 29 who had mild COVID-19 (a few samples of this study predate the infection). Cell type and time point are not known.

This clonotype was picked up a small number of times. This chain's CDR3 is CASSLEGGLQTQYF. CDR3 sequence (DNA): TGTGCCAGCAGTCTGGAGGGGGGGCTACAGACCCAGTACTTC. The V and J genes are TRBV12-3 or TRBV12-4 and TRBJ2-5, with D tentatively TRBD2 (7 bases). This CDR3 has 14 amino acids. V was pared by 5 bases and J by 6 bases, with 16 bases between.

The chain is built from TRBV20-1 and TRBJ2-3; 8 bases fit TRBD1. Germline V gives CDR1 DFQATT, CDR2 SNEGSKA (reference sequence). The CDR3 extends over 14 amino acids. V lost 4 bases and J lost 2; bases outside the gene matches: 5. Here the CDR3 reads CSATRTGNTDTQYF. CDR3 bases: TGCAGTGCTACCCGGACAGGGAACACAGATACGCAGTATTTT.

This clonotype was detected a few times. The chain links TRBV29-1 to TRBJ1-1; D gene uncertain. V was shortened by 4 bases and J by 11 bases, with 11 bases between the two germline ends. This CDR3 comprises 10 residues. Germline V gene data show CDR1 as SQVTM and CDR2 as ANQGSEA. CDR3 in DNA: TGCAGCGTTGTTATGGTTGGGGCTTTCTTT. It yields the protein CSVVMVGAFF.

This clonotype was detected a few times. The chain joins TRBV2 to TRBJ1-1; 7 bases line up with TRBD1. This CDR3 contains 15 residues. V dropped 6 bases and J dropped 7; count of bases not matched to a gene: 14. Per germline, CDR1 SNHLY and CDR2 FYNNEI. The CDR3 DNA reads TGTGCCAGCAGGGGACCGCTGACAGGGTCGGGTGAAGCTTTCTTT. Its translation is CASRGPLTGSGEAFF.

This clonotype has more than one count but fewer than ten. The chain links TRBV27 to TRBJ2-3; 7 bases are shared with TRBD1. CDR3 length: 13 amino acids. The V gene's germline CDR1 is MNHEY and CDR2 SMNVEV (reference sequence). V shed 1 base and J 9 bases; nucleotides not matched to a gene: 4. The CDR3 coding sequence is TGTGCCAGCAGTTTATTGATGACAGGGACGCAGTATTTT. Translated, it gives CASSLLMTGTQYF.

The gene calls are TRBV12-3 or TRBV12-4 and TRBJ2-3; 7 nucleotides align to TRBD1. The V gene end was trimmed by 3 bases and the J gene end by 2 bases; junction bases not matched to a gene: 5. CDR3 size: 15 residues. The CDR3 here is CASSLWDSATDTQYF. CDR3 DNA sequence: TGTGCCAGCAGTTTGTGGGACAGCGCCACAGATACGCAGTATTTT.

This clonotype has more than one count but fewer than ten. This chain uses TRBV11-1 with TRBJ2-3; TRBD2 aligns across 7 bases. Germline CDR1 SGHAT, CDR2 FQDESV (reference sequence). Trimming removed 2 bases from V and 13 bases from J; junction bases left unmatched: 9. The CDR3 extends over 13 amino acids. The CDR3 DNA sequence: TGTGCCAGCAGCTTAAGTCTACAGGCGGGGGAGTATTTT. This gives the protein CASSLSLQAGEYF.

There are a few counts of this clonotype. CDR3: CSARSGQGPYNEQFF. DNA for the CDR3: TGCAGTGCTAGATCAGGACAGGGTCCTTACAATGAGCAGTTCTTC. This chain connects TRBV20-1 to TRBJ2-1; 8 bases are a match to TRBD1. Unmatched junction bases numbered 7, after V lost 2 bases and J lost 4 bases. CDR1 is DFQATT and CDR2 is SNEGSKA in the germline V gene (reference sequence). The CDR3 spans 15 residues.

This clonotype was observed many times. V usage is TRBV6-6 and J usage is TRBJ2-3; the match to TRBD1 covers 9 bases. From germline, CDR1 is MNHNY and CDR2 SVGAGI (reference sequence). This CDR3 has 14 residues. J lost 4 bases, V lost 5 bases, and 4 bases had no gene match. The DNA for the CDR3 is TGTGCCAGCAGTACAGGGGGCCGGGCAGATACGCAGTATTTT. It specifies CASSTGGRADTQYF.

The chain is built from TRBV5-1 and TRBJ2-3; a possible D gene is TRBD2 (5 bases). Looked up from germline, CDR1 is SGHRS and CDR2 is YFSETQ. Deletions cut 0 bases from V and 0 bases from J, with 11 bases between. The CDR3 has 16 residues. CDR3: CASSLEPAASTDTQYF. The CDR3 DNA sequence: TGCGCCAGCAGCTTGGAACCAGCGGCAAGCACAGATACGCAGTATTTT.

This clonotype appeared many times. This sequence joins TRBV5-1 and TRBJ2-4, with 8 bases that match TRBD1. The junction had 7 bases not matched to a gene; V was cut back by 2 bases and J by 9 bases. The germline gives CDR1 SGHRS, CDR2 YFSETQ. The CDR3 is made up of 14 amino acids. CDR3 DNA sequence: TGCGCCAGCAGCTTCGGCCAGGGGGCTCGCATTCAGTACTTC. The encoded protein is CASSFGQGARIQYF.

This clonotype appeared a few times. The genes are TRBV11-2 and TRBJ2-7, with unresolved D. This CDR3 contains 13 residues. In germline, CDR1 is SGHAT, CDR2 FQNNGV. V was clipped by 1 base and J by 6 bases, with 10 bases between them. CDR3 in DNA: TGTGCCAGCAGCTTAGCGGACCAAGGCGAGCAGTACGTC. This gives the protein CASSLADQGEQYV.

This chain connects TRBV6-2 or TRBV6-3 to TRBJ1-5; TRBD1 is a possible D gene (6 bases). The germline V gene encodes CDR1 MNHEY and CDR2 SVGEGT. There are 15 residues in the CDR3. V was clipped by 6 bases and J by 1 base, with 13 bases between them. The CDR3 region has the DNA TGTGCCAGCAGCAGGGGCCCCCGAAGCAATCAGCCCCAGCATTTT. Translated: CASSRGPRSNQPQHF.

CDR3 region: CASGSQTVSTDTQYF. The CDR3 region has the DNA TGTGCTAGTGGTAGTCAGACAGTCAGCACAGATACGCAGTATTTT. V gene TRBV12-5 combines with J gene TRBJ2-3, with D possibly matching TRBD1 (5 bases). V gave up 5 bases and J gave up 0 bases, with 12 bases separating them. The CDR3 runs to 15 residues. Germline CDR1 and CDR2: LGHNT and FRNRAP.

The chain links TRBV4-1 to TRBJ1-2; D is perhaps TRBD1 (5 bases). Germline V CDR1 and CDR2: MGHRA, YSYEKL. Trimming cost V 1 base and J 3 bases, with 12 bases left between them. The CDR3 extends over 15 amino acids. CDR3 bases: TGCGCCAGCAGCCAAGTATTCAGGGTGGACTATGGCTACACCTTC. Residues: CASSQVFRVDYGYTF.

The chain links TRBV5-1 to TRBJ2-5; weak D call: TRBD2 (6 bases). The ends were cut back, 4 bases at V and 1 base at J, with 14 bases in the middle. This CDR3 contains 15 residues. Germline V CDR1 and CDR2: SGHRS, YFSETQ. The CDR3 here is CASSRPSAFQETQYF. CDR3 sequence (DNA): TGCGCCAGCAGCCGACCTAGCGCATTCCAAGAGACCCAGTACTTC.

This clonotype came up many times. This rearrangement joins TRBV7-2 to TRBJ2-1; TRBD2 agrees at 16 bases. Trimming removed 3 bases from V and 7 bases from J; junction bases left unmatched: 6. CDR1 and CDR2 from the germline V gene are SGHTA and FQGNSA. The CDR3 is 17 residues long. Here the CDR3 DNA reads TGTGCCAGCAGCTTCTCCGGGACTAGCGGGGGGGTAAATGAGCAGTTCTTC. Translating it yields CASSFSGTSGGVNEQFF.

This chain joins TRBV4-1 and TRBJ1-5; D might be TRBD1 (5 bases). CDR3 length: 17 residues. Trimming cost V 1 base and J 0 bases, with 13 bases left between them. Germline CDR1 reads MGHRA; CDR2 reads YSYEKL. In DNA form, the CDR3 reads TGCGCCAGCAGCCAAGGAATAAGGGGCCCTAGCAATCAGCCCCAGCATTTT. Translated: CASSQGIRGPSNQPQHF.

This clonotype has only a few counts. The rearrangement uses TRBV12-3 or TRBV12-4 and TRBJ1-1; D is undetermined. The germline V and J ends were trimmed by 6 bases and 7 bases, with 12 bases remaining between them. The CDR3 spans 12 residues. The CDR3 reads CASSRSGIEAFF. The CDR3 DNA follows: TGTGCCAGCAGCCGTAGCGGCATTGAAGCTTTCTTT.

The chain recombines TRBV3-1 with TRBJ1-2, with D perhaps TRBD1 (6 bases). Germline values: CDR1 LGHDT, CDR2 YNNKEL (reference sequence). This CDR3 contains 14 residues. Trimming stripped 4 bases from V and 4 bases from J, with 13 bases between. The CDR3 DNA follows: TGTGCCAGCAGCCGGGAACAGGGTACCTATGGCTACACCTTC. Residues: CASSREQGTYGYTF.

This clonotype has at least ten counts. The rearrangement joins TRBV7-2 to TRBJ2-7; D gene ambiguous. Per the germline V gene, CDR1 is SGHTA and CDR2 is FQGNSA. This CDR3 comprises 11 residues. V lost 3 bases and J lost 5, with 5 bases in between. CDR3 sequence reads: CASSFYHEQYF. As DNA, the CDR3 is TGTGCCAGCAGCTTCTACCACGAGCAGTACTTC.